This section outlines one T cell receptor beta chain sequence together with its context. Its target is unknown. The treatment denotes: roughly 10-day PBMC culture with coronavirus spike peptide pools or control peptides (ViraFEST assay). Cultured CD4+ T cells had their DNA profiled by the Oncomine TCR Beta short-read assay. Each CDR3 protein is one row after TCRdb ran MiXCR on the PCR reads. Of over 13,000 distinct CDR3 sequences in the sample, 51% are singletons; the top ten hold roughly an eighth. Germline V lookup: CDR1 MNHNS, CDR2 SASEGT. The CDR3 is made up of 13 amino acids. Trimming took off 5 bases at V and 5 bases at J, with 10 bases between the two ends. This sample was included in a study of vaccination and CD4 T cells after COVID-19.

The sample taken for sequencing was CD4+ T cells from blood, cultured in vitro. This TCR came from a human donor who had recovered from COVID-19. V is TRBV6-1 and J is TRBJ1-5; perhaps TRBD1 as D (6 bases). CDR3 DNA sequence: TGTGCCAGCAGTAGGACAGCTGATCAGCCCCAGCATTTT. Translated, it gives CASSRTADQPQHF.